This TCR beta chain was sequenced during a study of T cells in Graves' hyperthyroidism and ophthalmopathy. The sample holds many counts of this clonotype. CDR1 and CDR2 from the germline V gene are MDHEN and SYDVKM. V lost 2 bases and J 11 bases, leaving 10 bases between the germline ends. CDR3 length: 12 amino acids. Template material for amplifying TCR beta CDR3 regions consisted of RNA transcripts. When the TCR CDR3 underwent first-round RT-PCR, the HTBI primer set was used. TCRdb reanalysed the multiplex PCR reads using MiXCR and keeps one entry per CDR3 protein. The table includes around 250,000 distinct CDR3 sequences, 13% to 15% detected once.

V gene TRBV28 combines with J gene TRBJ2-1; the D gene could be TRBD1 or TRBD2 (5 bases each). This TCR was recovered from a woman in her thirties or forties with Graves' hyperthyroidism that later progressed to Graves' ophthalmopathy. Sequencing was done on a sample of blood. The CDR3 loop reads CASSLVLGQQFF. The DNA of the CDR3 is TGTGCCAGCAGTTTAGTTCTGGGACAGCAGTTCTTC.